A single sample is the source of the 25 T cell receptor beta chains below, sequenced in a study of shared clonotypes between healthy human individuals. TCRdb's copy holds only in-frame clones and misses some; the assay was immunoSEQ multiplex PCR. The top ten hold approximately 0.36% of the sample, which has approximately 2.5 million clones, more than 85% seen once. Sequenced sample: naive CD4+ T cells from PBMCs. Subset specified: CD45RA+ positively selected. These receptors originate from a young man in good health. Some clones in this sample may be carry-over from other donors' samples.

The chain links TRBV9 to TRBJ2-7; D not resolved. Trimming removed 0 bases at V and 6 bases at J, with 13 bases between. CDR1 is SGDLS, CDR2 YYNGEE, per germline. There are 14 residues in the CDR3. CDR3 sequence reads: CASSVVSDLGEQYF. As DNA, the CDR3 is TGTGCCAGCAGCGTAGTGTCAGACCTGGGCGAGCAGTACTTC.

CDR3 residues: CASSLGGGNNEQFF. The CDR3 coding sequence is TGTGCCAGCAGCTTAGGGGGTGGCAACAATGAGCAGTTCTTC. V is TRBV7-9 and J is TRBJ2-1; D gene uncertain. Germline lookup yields CDR1 SEHNR and CDR2 FQNEAQ (reference sequence). This CDR3 is 14 amino acids long. Trimming stripped 1 base from V and 5 bases from J, with 9 bases between.

V and J are TRBV30 and TRBJ2-3; 7 bases line up with TRBD2. The germline gives CDR1 GTSNPN, CDR2 SVGIG (reference sequence). The V and J ends lost 2 bases and 1 base, in that order; junction bases with no gene match: 3. The CDR3 is made up of 14 amino acids. In nucleotides, the CDR3 is TGTGCCTGGAGTACCCGGGAGGGCACAGATACGCAGTATTTT. It specifies CAWSTREGTDTQYF.

This clone appeared once. CDR3 coding DNA: TGTGCGAGCTCAGAGGACTCCTATGATGAGCAGTTCTTC. Protein product: CASSEDSYDEQFF. The chain recombines TRBV2 with TRBJ2-1, with D perhaps TRBD2 (5 bases). In germline, CDR1 is SNHLY, CDR2 FYNNEI. This CDR3 has 13 amino acids. The full variable domain, rest sourced from reference TRBV2 and TRBJ2-1, is EPEVTQTPSHQVTQMGQEVILRCVPISNHLYFYWYRQILGQKVEFLVSFYNNEISEKSEIFDDQFSVERPDGSNFTLKIRSTKLEDSAMYFCASSEDSYDEQFFGPGTRLTVL.

This clone was observed a single time. The V gene is TRBV27, the J gene TRBJ2-7; D unresolved. The germline CDR1 and CDR2 sequences are MNHEY and SMNVEV (reference sequence). Trimming left V 6 bases short and J 0 bases short, with 18 bases between. The CDR3 has 16 residues. The chain's CDR3 is CASSRFAAESSYEQYF. The CDR3 nucleotides are TGTGCCAGCAGCCGGTTTGCGGCTGAAAGCTCCTACGAGCAGTACTTC.

The chain employs TRBV5-4 and TRBJ2-1; unclear D gene. Looked up from germline, CDR1 is SGHNT and CDR2 is YYREEE (reference sequence). The CDR3 consists of 12 residues. V was shortened by 3 bases and J by 5 bases, with 6 bases between the two germline ends. CDR3 DNA sequence: TGTGCCAGCAGCTCATTCAACAATGAGCAGTTCTTC. Protein: CASSSFNNEQFF.

To note about this clone: Other DNA variants within this sample encode the same CDR3. CDR3 sequence reads: CASSPRGSNTEAFF. The DNA of the CDR3 is TGTGCCAGCAGCCCCAGGGGGTCGAACACTGAAGCTTTCTTT. The chain employs TRBV2 and TRBJ1-1; 7 bases align to TRBD1. The V segment lost 6 bases and the J segment 1 base; nucleotides outside the gene matches: 5. This CDR3 is 14 amino acids long. Germline V gene data show CDR1 as SNHLY and CDR2 as FYNNEI.

V gene TRBV30 combines with J gene TRBJ1-1; D remains ambiguous. V was cut by 1 base and J by 2 bases, with 5 bases left in between. The CDR3 totals 12 residues. CDR1 and CDR2 (germline): GTSNPN, SVGIG (reference sequence). This CDR3 is CAWSARNTEAFF. The DNA of the CDR3 is TGTGCCTGGAGTGCCAGAAACACTGAAGCTTTCTTT.

J is TRBJ2-2 and V is TRBV7-3; TRBD1 matches 8 bases. Trimming cost V 5 bases and J 4 bases; bases outside gene matches: 6. CDR1 and CDR2 (germline): SGHTA, FQGTGA. The CDR3 totals 15 residues. The CDR3 nucleotides read TGTGCCAGCAGCATGGACAGGGTGGGCACCGGGGAGCTGTTTTTT. Its protein product is CASSMDRVGTGELFF.

This clone has just one count. The genes are TRBV7-7 and TRBJ2-7; 10 positions agree with TRBD1. This CDR3 comprises 14 residues. Germline assignment: CDR1 SSHAT and CDR2 FNYEAQ (reference sequence). The V segment lost 5 bases and the J segment 6 bases; nucleotides outside the gene matches: 7. The CDR3 DNA follows: TGTGCCAGCAGCGAACCGGGACAGGGGACCGAGCAGTACTTC. Its protein is CASSEPGQGTEQYF. The full variable domain, rest sourced from reference TRBV7-7 and TRBJ2-7, is GAGVSQSPRYKVTKRGQDVTLRCDPISSHATLYWYQQALGQGPEFLTYFNYEAQPDKSGLPSDRFSAERPEGSISTLTIQRTEQRDSAMYRCASSEPGQGTEQYFGPGTRLTVT.

The V call is TRBV5-4, the J call TRBJ2-3; 8 nucleotides align to TRBD1. Trimming took 6 bases from V and 4 from J; bases not matched to a gene: 10. CDR1 and CDR2 (germline): SGHNT, YYREEE (reference sequence). The CDR3 runs 15 residues. The CDR3: CASMKQGVQADTQYF. In DNA, the CDR3 is TGTGCCAGCATGAAACAGGGGGTGCAGGCAGATACGCAGTATTTT.

V usage is TRBV19 and J usage is TRBJ2-3, with D possibly being TRBD1 or TRBD2 (5 bases each). This CDR3 comprises 14 residues. CDR1 is LNHDA, CDR2 SQIVND, per germline (reference sequence). Between the trimmed V and J ends, which lost 8 bases and 11 bases, there was a span of 23 bases. CDR3 in amino acids: CASRGSSGTLKQYF. The CDR3 DNA follows: TGTGCCAGTCGGGGTAGTTCCGGGACCCTCAAGCAGTATTTT.

The rearrangement links TRBV28 to TRBJ1-2, with TRBD1 matching over 8 bases. The CDR3 contains 17 residues. The germline V gene has CDR1 MDHEN and CDR2 SYDVKM. J was trimmed by 3 bases and V by 1 base; bases with no gene match: 10. The CDR3 is CASSLSGQGIRDYGYTF. The DNA of the CDR3 is TGTGCCAGCAGTTTATCAGGACAGGGTATTAGGGACTATGGCTACACCTTC.

V is TRBV5-5 and J is TRBJ1-2; 8 bases map to TRBD1. Trimming at V came to 1 base and at J to 7 bases, leaving 6 bases not matched to a gene. The CDR3 runs 14 residues. The germline V gene encodes CDR1 SGHKS and CDR2 YYEKEE (reference sequence). The CDR3: CASSLRRTGSGYTF. CDR3 nucleotide sequence: TGTGCCAGCAGCTTGCGAAGGACAGGGAGTGGCTACACCTTC.

The chain is built from TRBV4-2 and TRBJ2-5; 7 bases are a match to TRBD1. The CDR3 sequence is 15 residues long. Germline lookup yields CDR1 LGHNA and CDR2 YNFKEQ. After removal of 3 bases from V and 5 bases from J, the junction contained 9 bases not matched to a gene. CDR3 sequence (DNA): TGTGCCAGCAGCCAGCAGACAGGGCCGGGGGAGACCCAGTACTTC. Residues: CASSQQTGPGETQYF.

This clone was observed a few times. V gene TRBV7-2 combines with J gene TRBJ1-3; no reliable D call. Between the trimmed V and J ends, which lost 5 bases and 2 bases, there was a span of 13 bases. Germline V gene data show CDR1 as SGHTA and CDR2 as FQGNSA. The CDR3 extends over 15 amino acids. The CDR3 DNA is TGTGCCAGCAGCCAGAGTTCCCAGACTGGAAACACCATATATTTT. This encodes CASSQSSQTGNTIYF. Drawing the rest from reference TRBV7-2 and TRBJ1-3, the complete variable domain is GAGVSQSPSNKVTEKGKDVELRCDPISGHTALYWYRQSLGQGLEFLIYFQGNSAPDKSGLPSDRFSAERTGGSVSTLTIQRTQQEDSAVYLCASSQSSQTGNTIYFGEGSWLTVV.

The chain recombines TRBV6-5 with TRBJ1-2; D is undetermined. This CDR3 comprises 15 residues. Per the germline V gene, CDR1 is MNHEY and CDR2 is SVGAGI. Trimming shortened V by 5 bases and J by 2 bases, and 15 bases separated the two germline ends. For the CDR3, the DNA is TGTGCCAGCAGTCCATATTCCGGGCCAAACTATGGCTACACCTTC. This sequence encodes CASSPYSGPNYGYTF.

The V gene is TRBV7-3, the J gene TRBJ2-7; D is undetermined. The CDR3 loop spans 13 amino acids. Germline V gives CDR1 SGHTA, CDR2 FQGTGA. V was pared by 0 bases and J by 5 bases, with 8 bases between. CDR3 DNA sequence: TGTGCCAGCAGCTTAACGATCAGCGACGAGCAGTACTTC. It encodes CASSLTISDEQYF.

V and J are TRBV5-1 and TRBJ2-5; maybe TRBD1 (6 bases). The ends were cut back, 0 bases at V and 4 bases at J, with 13 bases in the middle. This CDR3 has 15 amino acids. Germline V gene sequence: CDR1 SGHRS, CDR2 YFSETQ. CDR3 coding DNA: TGCGCCAGCAGCTTGGACGGGACAAGAGGAGAGACCCAGTACTTC. It yields the protein CASSLDGTRGETQYF.

The chain couples TRBV10-3 to TRBJ2-7; 13 bases match TRBD2. V lost 6 bases and J lost 3; bases outside the gene matches: 11. This CDR3 has 17 residues. Germline V CDR1 and CDR2: ENHRY, SYGVKD. Here the CDR3 reads CAIRTPGLAGWGYEQYF. Here the CDR3 DNA reads TGTGCCATCAGGACACCGGGACTAGCGGGATGGGGCTACGAGCAGTACTTC.

The rearrangement joins TRBV7-9 to TRBJ2-2; TRBD2 agrees at 8 bases. Germline V gene sequence: CDR1 SEHNR, CDR2 FQNEAQ (reference sequence). Trimming took 5 bases from V and 2 from J; bases not matched to a gene: 13. The CDR3 loop spans 18 amino acids. The CDR3 is CASSHPDTSGPNTGELFF. CDR3 DNA sequence: TGTGCCAGCAGCCACCCCGACACTAGCGGACCTAACACCGGGGAGCTGTTTTTT.

V and J are TRBV5-1 and TRBJ2-1, with D hard to call. The germline V gene has CDR1 SGHRS and CDR2 YFSETQ. The germline V and J ends were trimmed by 0 bases and 10 bases, with 17 bases remaining between them. This CDR3 is 15 amino acids long. The DNA for the CDR3 is TGCGCCAGCAGCTTGGCCCCCTCAGGCCAAGGGGAGCAGTTCTTC. Amino acid sequence: CASSLAPSGQGEQFF.

J is TRBJ1-2 and V is TRBV5-1, with 9 nucleotides matching TRBD1. This CDR3 region has 13 residues. CDR1 is SGHRS, CDR2 YFSETQ, per germline. V shed 3 bases and J 6 bases; nucleotides not matched to a gene: 3. CDR3 nucleotide sequence: TGCGCCAGCAGCTGGGGGACAGGGAATGGCTACACCTTC. Amino acids: CASSWGTGNGYTF.

This chain joins TRBV15 and TRBJ2-3; 10 nucleotides agree with TRBD1. Trimming took 1 base from V and 1 from J; bases not matched to a gene: 5. Germline-derived CDR1 and CDR2 are LNHNV and YYDKDF (reference sequence). This CDR3 contains 17 residues. CDR3 in DNA: TGTGCCACCAGCAGAGCGTCCGGGACAGGGGGCACAGATACGCAGTATTTT. As protein: CATSRASGTGGTDTQYF.

The chain joins TRBV18 to TRBJ2-5; maybe TRBD1 (5 bases). V dropped 2 bases and J dropped 4 bases, with 14 bases sitting between them. CDR1 is KGHSH, CDR2 LQKENI, per germline. The CDR3 covers 15 residues. The CDR3 reads CASSPGADGRETQYF. CDR3 nucleotides: TGTGCCAGCTCACCAGGGGCGGACGGCAGAGAGACCCAGTACTTC.